These 14 T cell receptor beta chains came from one sample sequenced in a study of T cells in Graves' hyperthyroidism and ophthalmopathy. Researchers took RNA transcripts and amplified the TCR beta CDR3 regions from them. TCR CDR3 underwent first-round RT-PCR with the HTBI primer set. TCRdb re-analysed the multiplex PCR reads in MiXCR, keeping a single row per CDR3 protein. The sample has some 350,000 distinct CDR3 sequences, around 16% seen once. Source material: blood. These receptors were collected from a woman younger than 35 with Graves' hyperthyroidism that later progressed to Graves' ophthalmopathy.

This clonotype was recorded a few times. At one of its ends the junction is not consistent with the germline gene, which may arise from a read error. The chain combines TRBV11-2 with TRBJ2-2, with TRBD1 matching over 8 bases. Germline V gives CDR1 SGHAT, CDR2 FQNNGV. The CDR3 consists of 15 residues. The chain's CDR3 is CASSLRQGPTGELSF. For the CDR3, the DNA is TGTGCCAGCAGCTTACGACAGGGGCCCACCGGGGAGCTGTCTTTT.

This clonotype was recorded at least ten times. The chain employs TRBV10-3 and TRBJ2-7; D perhaps matches TRBD1 (5 bases). Germline CDR1 and CDR2: ENHRY and SYGVKD. This CDR3 is 15 amino acids long. V dropped 3 bases and J dropped 2 bases, with 14 bases sitting between them. The CDR3 nucleotides are TGTGCCATCAGTGAAGGGGTACGGTGGGCCTACGAGCAGTACTTC. Protein sequence: CAISEGVRWAYEQYF.

This clonotype was seen at least ten times. The CDR3 nucleotides are TGTGCCAGCAGCCGATATGGGCCTCGGTGGCAGCCGAACACTGAAGCTTTCTTT. As protein: CASSRYGPRWQPNTEAFF. The chain carries TRBV28 and TRBJ1-1, with no clear D. This CDR3 contains 18 residues. V lost 6 bases and J lost 1, with 24 bases in between. The germline V gene has CDR1 MDHEN and CDR2 SYDVKM.

V gene TRBV15 combines with J gene TRBJ2-3, with 9 positions matching TRBD1. V was pared by 6 bases and J by 8 bases, with 6 bases of the junction left unmatched. This CDR3 has 13 amino acids. CDR1 and CDR2 from the germline V gene are LNHNV and YYDKDF (reference sequence). In DNA, the CDR3 is TGTGCCACCAGGACAGGGGGAAGGGTTACGCAGTATTTT. This translates into CATRTGGRVTQYF.

This clonotype has only one observation. V is TRBV5-4 and J is TRBJ2-2, with D possibly being TRBD2 (5 bases). Trimming left V 2 bases short and J 4 bases short, with 9 bases between. The CDR3 extends over 14 amino acids. The germline V gene encodes CDR1 SGHNT and CDR2 YYREEE (reference sequence). In DNA, the CDR3 is TGTGCCAGCAGCTTTGGACTTAGCACCGGGGAGCTGTTTTTT. Residues: CASSFGLSTGELFF. The complete variable domain, with remaining parts taken from reference TRBV5-4 and TRBJ2-2, reads ETGVTQSPTHLIKTRGQQVTLRCSSQSGHNTVSWYQQALGQGPQFIFQYYREEENGRGNFPPRFSGLQFPNYSSELNVNALELDDSALYLCASSFGLSTGELFFGEGSRLTVL.

This clonotype has a count of ten or more. The CDR3 sequence: CASSATPGQGETQYF. DNA for the CDR3: TGTGCCAGCAGCGCCACGCCGGGACAGGGAGAGACCCAGTACTTC. This rearrangement joins TRBV7-3 to TRBJ2-5, with 9 bases matching TRBD1. Per the germline V gene, CDR1 is SGHTA and CDR2 is FQGTGA. The CDR3 totals 15 residues. J was trimmed by 4 bases and V by 5 bases; bases with no gene match: 8.

This clonotype was counted at least ten times. The chain employs TRBV2 and TRBJ2-1; 9 bases agree with TRBD2. The junction had 12 bases not matched to a gene; V was cut back by 6 bases and J by 6 bases. The CDR3 has 16 amino acids. The germline gives CDR1 SNHLY, CDR2 FYNNEI. CDR3 sequence: CASRGLAGVGGNEQFF. CDR3 nucleotide sequence: TGTGCCAGCAGGGGCTTAGCGGGAGTGGGGGGCAATGAGCAGTTCTTC.

In its sample, this clonotype was seen a few times. The chain carries TRBV20-1 and TRBJ2-3; 7 positions match TRBD2. CDR3 size: 14 residues. With V trimmed by 6 bases and J by 2 bases, 8 bases remained unmatched. Per the germline V gene, CDR1 is DFQATT and CDR2 is SNEGSKA (reference sequence). The CDR3 DNA reads as TGCAGTGCCAGTTCCGGGACTAACACAGATACGCAGTATTTT. As protein: CSASSGTNTDTQYF.

The chain has TRBV9 and TRBJ2-1; 14 bases match TRBD2. CDR1 SGDLS and CDR2 YYNGEE come from the germline V gene. The CDR3 runs to 20 residues. The V and J ends lost 3 bases and 2 bases, in that order; junction bases with no gene match: 13. The CDR3 DNA sequence: TGTGCCAGCAGCGCTTGGAGGGCACCGGGACTAGCGGGGGCCTACAATGAGCAGTTCTTC. Its protein is CASSAWRAPGLAGAYNEQFF.

A few counts support this clonotype. J is TRBJ2-3 and V is TRBV30; 10 bases line up with TRBD2. In germline, CDR1 is GTSNPN, CDR2 SVGIG (reference sequence). CDR3 length: 14 amino acids. J lost 5 bases, V lost 2 bases, and 4 bases had no gene match. The CDR3 region is CAWSLAGVRDTQYF. The CDR3, as DNA: TGTGCCTGGAGTCTAGCGGGAGTCAGAGATACGCAGTATTTT. Supplemented by reference TRBV30 and TRBJ2-3, the full variable domain reads SQTIHQWPATLVQPVGSPLSLECTVEGTSNPNLYWYRQAAGRGLQLLFYSVGIGQISSEVPQNLSASRPQDRQFILSSKKLLLSDSGFYLCAWSLAGVRDTQYFGPGTRLTVL.

V and J are TRBV10-3 and TRBJ1-5; 7 bases match TRBD1. The germline CDR1 and CDR2 sequences are ENHRY and SYGVKD. Losses at the gene ends were 0 bases for V and 4 bases for J; bases not matched to a gene: 3. The CDR3 runs to 15 residues. CDR3 sequence: CAISESGQANQPQHF. The CDR3 DNA is TGTGCCATCAGTGAGTCCGGACAGGCGAATCAGCCCCAGCATTTT.

This clonotype has ten or more counts. The V and J genes are TRBV5-1 and TRBJ2-7, with a tentative D call TRBD2 (7 bases). V was trimmed by 4 bases and J by 5 bases, leaving 22 bases between them. Germline V CDR1 and CDR2: SGHRS, YFSETQ. The CDR3 length is 16 residues. CDR3 DNA: TGCGCCAGCAGCCCGTACATGGGGGGGCGGCGGAACGAGCAGTACTTC. Its translation is CASSPYMGGRRNEQYF.

The sample holds a few counts of this clonotype. The chain carries TRBV5-6 and TRBJ2-5; D may correspond to TRBD1 or TRBD2 (5 bases each). With 3 bases removed from V and 2 bases from J, the gap between germline ends came to 14 bases. The CDR3 is 15 amino acids. CDR1 is SGHDT and CDR2 is YYEEEE in the germline V gene. In nucleotides, the CDR3 is TGTGCCAGCAGCTGGGGGTATGGACGACAAGAGACCCAGTACTTC. Its protein product is CASSWGYGRQETQYF.

This clonotype was picked up a small number of times. This chain joins TRBV29-1 and TRBJ2-1; 7 nucleotides match TRBD1. The CDR3 totals 11 residues. Germline CDR1 SQVTM, CDR2 ANQGSEA. After removal of 6 bases from V and 6 bases from J, the junction contained 2 bases not matched to a gene. CDR3 DNA sequence: TGCAGCGTGACAGGGTCCAATGAGCAGTTCTTC. As protein: CSVTGSNEQFF.